Given below is one T cell receptor (beta chain) in context. A junction end diverges from the germline sequence, so it may reflect a read error. Assay used: immunoSEQ multiplex PCR; TCRdb lists only in-frame clones, some missing. The sample holds approximately 45,000 clones, 96% seen once. This entry belongs to a study of technical replicates of blood from several donors. The germline CDR1 and CDR2 sequences are SSHAT and FNYEAQ (reference sequence). This CDR3 spans 16 amino acids. The sequence was obtained from a human donor in good health. The rearrangement joins TRBV7-7 to TRBJ2-3, with 11 bases that match TRBD2. The sequenced material came from T cells isolated from PBMCs. The CDR3 nucleotides read TGTGCTAGCAGCTTAGAAGCAGGACTAGCGGGAGATACGCAGTATTTT. This translates into CASSLEAGLAGDTQYF.